This T cell receptor beta chain was recovered during a study of breast tumors, draining lymph nodes, adjacent tissues. Whole-study results and caveats: Compared with lymph nodes, tumors were less diverse; compared with nontumor tissue, more. Tumor and nontumor repertoires were significantly more similar in luminal-like than in basal-like breast cancer. Data only fit, rather than demonstrated, lymph node origin of most tumor T cells.

From the multiplex PCR reads, TCRdb called clonotypes with MiXCR, one entry per CDR3 protein. The sample gives fewer than 150,000 distinct CDR3 sequences, 21% of which show up once; about 2.2% is in the top ten. Samples came from axillary lymph nodes draining the breast cancer. The germline gives CDR1 MDHEN, CDR2 SYDVKM. The length of the CDR3 is 14 residues. This clonotype has a single count. What it recognizes is unknown. This sequence may be a read error, since a much larger clone differs from it by one base. Source material: axillary lymph node tissue. The chain links TRBV28 to TRBJ2-7, with 7 bases matching TRBD1. This clonotype was obtained from a female donor with breast cancer. Some clones in this sample may be carry-over from other donors' samples. CDR3 loop: CACSLWPGGYEQYF. The CDR3 nucleotides read TGTGCCTGCAGTTTATGGCCAGGGGGCTACGAGCAGTACTTC. The complete variable domain, with remaining parts taken from reference TRBV28 and TRBJ2-7, reads DVKVTQSSRYLVKRTGEKVFLECVQDMDHENMFWYRQDPGLGLRLIYFSYDVKMKEKGDIPEGYSVSREKKERFSLILESASTNQTSMYLCACSLWPGGYEQYFGPGTRLTVT.